This T cell receptor beta chain was sequenced for a study of metastatic and nonmetastatic thyroid tumors. Study as a whole: The authors compared repertoires across blood and tumor or nodule tissue from malignant and benign thyroid patients.

Thyroid surgery was preceded by no treatment in any patient. Germline V gene lookup returns CDR1 MGHDK and CDR2 SYGVNS. The CDR3 runs 14 residues. Trimming cost V 5 bases and J 7 bases; bases outside gene matches: 4. In the original processing: Across clinicopathological groups, CDR3 differences served as the basis for building a distant-metastasis classifier for papillary thyroid cancer. TCRdb reprocessed the PCR reads using MiXCR. V and J calls and clone size were set by TCRdb, not the authors. The data contain approximately 86,000 clones, around 13% of them singletons. This clone was picked up many times.

The source of this sequence is a female donor with papillary thyroid cancer or a benign thyroid nodule (not recorded which). Some clones in this sample may be carry-over from other donors' samples. Sequencing was carried out using tumor tissue. The genes are TRBV25-1 and TRBJ1-6; 8 nucleotides align to TRBD1. CDR3 in amino acids: CASSHRDRNSPLHF. The CDR3 DNA is TGTGCCAGCAGTCACCGGGACAGGAATTCACCCCTCCACTTT. Variable domain in full (rest from reference TRBV25-1 and TRBJ1-6): EADIYQTPRYLVIGTGKKITLECSQTMGHDKMYWYQQDPGMELHLIHYSYGVNSTEKGDLSSESTVSRIRTEHFPLTLESARPSHTSQYLCASSHRDRNSPLHFGNGTRLTVT.